This TCR beta chain was obtained from a study of post-analysis software for immune sequencing data. Study-wide results and caveats: Among several TRBV segments more frequent in patients than controls were TRBV5-6, TRBV5-1 and TRBV20-1.

Unique molecular identifiers were built into the TCR beta cDNA libraries. Using its own MiXCR run on the PCR reads, TCRdb lists one record per CDR3 protein. This table holds around 400,000 distinct CDR3 sequences, 30% to 40% found once. The CDR3 is 14 residues long. The germline V gene encodes CDR1 SNHLY and CDR2 FYNNEI. Trimming took off 7 bases at V and 2 bases at J, with 12 bases between the two ends. As concerns this clonotype: Its target is unknown.

This clonotype was obtained from a girl between 2 and 10 years old with multiple sclerosis. The chain couples TRBV2 to TRBJ1-5; TRBD1 is a possible D gene (6 bases). The specimen was blood. CDR3 residues: CASKGRGGNQPQHF. Written as DNA, the CDR3 is TGTGCCAGCAAAGGCAGGGGTGGCAATCAGCCCCAGCATTTT. The variable domain in full, with the rest retrieved from reference TRBV2 and TRBJ1-5, is EPEVTQTPSHQVTQMGQEVILRCVPISNHLYFYWYRQILGQKVEFLVSFYNNEISEKSEIFDDQFSVERPDGSNFTLKIRSTKLEDSAMYFCASKGRGGNQPQHFGDGTRLSIL.